One sample yielded the 23 T cell receptor beta chains listed below, sequenced in a study of OX40 agonist ivuxolimab in advanced cancers. The protocol used for the library was the immunoSEQ multiplex PCR assay. TCRdb took this table from immuneACCESS and kept in-frame rearrangements with V and J called. Such tables lack part of the clones; where checked against another copy, unresolved V genes explain under half of the gap, and the rest is unexplained. The sample records more than 20,000 clones, approximately 73% of which are singletons. Clones ranked in the top ten supply about a tenth of the sample. The sequencing used CD4+ or CD8+ T cells sorted from blood, collected in a trial of the OX40 agonist ivuxolimab. The receptors originated from an adult with an advanced solid tumor such as melanoma, head and neck, liver or kidney cancer.

This clone was picked up a small number of times. The rearrangement uses TRBV19 and TRBJ2-3; no definite D call. CDR1 is LNHDA and CDR2 is SQIVND in the germline V gene (reference sequence). The CDR3 has 14 residues. V was pared by 3 bases and J by 2 bases, with 9 bases between. CDR3 nucleotides: TGTGCCAGTAGTATTTGGGTGTTCACAGATACGCAGTATTTT. Protein product: CASSIWVFTDTQYF.

This clone has just a few counts. This chain joins TRBV18 and TRBJ1-2; TRBD1 is a possible D gene (5 bases). The CDR3 spans 14 residues. The V end was cut by 3 bases, the J end by 8 bases, with 16 bases between. Germline V gene sequence: CDR1 KGHSH, CDR2 LQKENI. The CDR3 coding sequence is TGTGCCAGCTCACCGACGACAGCCCGGGGGGGCTACACCTTC. Translating gives CASSPTTARGGYTF.

V usage is TRBV4-1 and J usage is TRBJ2-7; tentatively, D is TRBD1 or TRBD2 (5 bases each). There are 17 residues in the CDR3. Deletions cut 6 bases from V and 3 bases from J, with 24 bases between. Per the germline V gene, CDR1 is MGHRA and CDR2 is YSYEKL. The CDR3 sequence is CASSPVSGTGIHYEQYF. The DNA of the CDR3 is TGCGCCAGCAGTCCAGTTTCCGGGACCGGAATCCACTACGAGCAGTACTTC.

The chain's CDR3 is CASSVTDSFLDEAFF. The CDR3 coding sequence is TGTGCCAGCAGCGTCACGGACAGTTTCCTAGATGAAGCTTTCTTT. V is TRBV9 and J is TRBJ1-1; D might be TRBD1 (6 bases). Trimming left V 2 bases short and J 7 bases short, with 18 bases between. CDR3 length: 15 amino acids. Germline V gene lookup returns CDR1 SGDLS and CDR2 YYNGEE. The whole variable domain, filled in from reference TRBV9 and TRBJ1-1, reads DSGVTQTPKHLITATGQRVTLRCSPRSGDLSVYWYQQSLDQGLQFLIQYYNGEERAKGNILERFSAQQFPDLHSELNLSSLELGDSALYFCASSVTDSFLDEAFFGQGTRLTVV.

The V and J genes are TRBV6-1 and TRBJ1-5, with unresolved D. CDR3 size: 16 residues. Trimming took 0 bases from V and 1 from J, leaving 10 bases between them. Per germline, CDR1 MNHNS and CDR2 SASEGT. This CDR3 is CASSEASRYSNQPQHF. The CDR3 bases are TGTGCCAGCAGTGAAGCTTCTCGGTACAGCAATCAGCCCCAGCATTTT.

This clone was counted a few times. The rearrangement joins TRBV29-1 to TRBJ1-1; the D gene is possibly TRBD1 (5 bases). With 4 bases removed from V and 2 bases from J, the gap between germline ends came to 14 bases. This CDR3 has 14 residues. From germline, CDR1 is SQVTM and CDR2 ANQGSEA. The CDR3 coding sequence is TGCAGCGTTGGTTTGCAGGGAGGAAACACTGAAGCTTTCTTT. It is translated as CSVGLQGGNTEAFF.

The rearrangement links TRBV18 to TRBJ1-5; D is unresolved. V lost 3 bases to trimming and J lost 5 bases, with 14 bases between them. In germline, CDR1 is KGHSH, CDR2 LQKENI. This CDR3 spans 15 amino acids. The CDR3 nucleotides read TGTGCCAGCTCACCGGACGAGACGGGGTATCAGCCCCAGCATTTT. Its protein is CASSPDETGYQPQHF.

This sequence joins TRBV6-1 and TRBJ1-5; D might be TRBD1 (6 bases). Germline CDR1 reads MNHNS; CDR2 reads SASEGT. The CDR3 has 15 residues. V was shortened by 1 base and J by 3 bases, with 10 bases between the two germline ends. CDR3 DNA sequence: TGTGCCAGCAGTGAAGGGACAGCCTACAATCAGCCCCAGCATTTT. Amino acid sequence: CASSEGTAYNQPQHF.

CDR3 bases: TGTGCCAGCAGCTTAGGAACAGCCACTGAAGCTTTCTTT. This sequence encodes CASSLGTATEAFF. The chain has TRBV7-9 and TRBJ1-1; D not resolved. The germline V and J ends were trimmed by 1 base and 4 bases, with 7 bases remaining between them. The CDR3 is 13 amino acids. Per the germline V gene, CDR1 is SEHNR and CDR2 is FQNEAQ (reference sequence). The full variable domain, with the rest looked up from reference TRBV7-9 and TRBJ1-1, is DTGVSQNPRHKITKRGQNVTFRCDPISEHNRLYWYRQTLGQGPEFLTYFQNEAQLEKSRLLSDRFSAERPKGSFSTLEIQRTEQGDSAMYLCASSLGTATEAFFGQGTRLTVV.

The V gene is TRBV5-1, the J gene TRBJ2-3; 16 bases align to TRBD2. The CDR3 runs 16 residues. V gave up 4 bases and J gave up 5 bases; unmatched junction bases: 4. Germline CDR1 is SGHRS and CDR2 is YFSETQ. The CDR3 DNA reads as TGCGCCAGCAGCACGGGACTAGCGGGGGGGAGAGATACGCAGTATTTT. Amino acid sequence: CASSTGLAGGRDTQYF. The full variable domain, its missing parts supplied by reference TRBV5-1 and TRBJ2-3, is KAGVTQTPRYLIKTRGQQVTLSCSPISGHRSVSWYQQTPGQGLQFLFEYFSETQRNKGNFPGRFSGRQFSNSRSEMNVSTLELGDSALYLCASSTGLAGGRDTQYFGPGTRLTVL.

V usage is TRBV7-9 and J usage is TRBJ1-3, with D hard to call. V was clipped by 1 base and J by 4 bases, with 11 bases between them. The CDR3 covers 15 residues. Germline V gene sequence: CDR1 SEHNR, CDR2 FQNEAQ (reference sequence). In DNA, the CDR3 is TGTGCCAGCAGCTTAGGCGGTAGCTCAGGAAACACCATATATTTT. This gives the protein CASSLGGSSGNTIYF.

The rearrangement links TRBV6-1 to TRBJ1-1; TRBD1 aligns across 9 bases. The germline gives CDR1 MNHNS, CDR2 SASEGT. The CDR3 has 15 residues. Losses at the gene ends were 5 bases for V and 3 bases for J; bases not matched to a gene: 7. CDR3 DNA: TGTGCCAGCAGTTCCGCGGGACAGGGAGACACTGAAGCTTTCTTT. Translated: CASSSAGQGDTEAFF.

V usage is TRBV30 and J usage is TRBJ2-1; weak D call: TRBD2 (7 bases). Germline loops: CDR1 GTSNPN, CDR2 SVGIG (reference sequence). V dropped 0 bases and J dropped 4 bases, with 13 bases sitting between them. CDR3 length equals 15 residues. The CDR3 sequence: CAWSVPRGRYNEQFF. In DNA form, the CDR3 reads TGTGCCTGGAGTGTCCCGCGGGGGCGTTACAATGAGCAGTTCTTC.

This clone appeared a single time. The chain employs TRBV9 and TRBJ1-6, with D hard to call. CDR1 and CDR2 from the germline V gene are SGDLS and YYNGEE. V was clipped by 2 bases and J by 6 bases, with 9 bases between them. The CDR3 loop spans 14 amino acids. CDR3: CASSVTYLNSPLHF. In DNA, the CDR3 is TGTGCCAGCAGCGTGACTTACCTTAATTCACCCCTCCACTTT.

CDR3 in DNA: TGTGCCAGCAGCGTTGGAGGTACGGAAAAACTGTTTTTT. Protein: CASSVGGTEKLFF. The J gene is TRBJ1-4, the V gene TRBV7-9; no firm D call. The CDR3 has 13 amino acids. V lost 5 bases and J 8 bases, leaving 12 bases between the germline ends. Per the germline V gene, CDR1 is SEHNR and CDR2 is FQNEAQ (reference sequence).

The rearrangement uses TRBV5-4 and TRBJ2-1; 9 nucleotides agree with TRBD2. The V gene end was trimmed by 4 bases and the J gene end by 4 bases; junction bases not matched to a gene: 9. This CDR3 comprises 16 residues. Germline loops: CDR1 SGHNT, CDR2 YYREEE (reference sequence). CDR3 DNA: TGTGCCAGCAGCCCGCGTTTAGCGGGGGATTACAATGAGCAGTTCTTC. Protein: CASSPRLAGDYNEQFF.

In its sample, this clone ranks as medium-sized (0.01 to 0.1%). The rearrangement links TRBV10-3 to TRBJ1-6; D is unresolved. Between the trimmed V and J ends, which lost 2 bases and 4 bases, there was a span of 9 bases. The CDR3 consists of 15 residues. CDR1 ENHRY and CDR2 SYGVKD come from the germline V gene. The CDR3 DNA is TGTGCCATCAGTGAGGGTGTCGCTTATAATTCACCCCTCCACTTT. It is translated as CAISEGVAYNSPLHF.

This clone appeared a single time. The CDR3 loop is CASRAWTGFGEQYF. The CDR3 bases are TGCGCCAGCAGAGCCTGGACAGGGTTCGGCGAGCAGTACTTC. The J gene is TRBJ2-7, the V gene TRBV10-1, with 8 bases matching TRBD1. Germline CDR1 WNHNN, CDR2 SYGVQD (reference sequence). The V gene end was trimmed by 6 bases and the J gene end by 6 bases; junction bases not matched to a gene: 10. The CDR3 runs 14 residues.

The chain is built from TRBV20-1 and TRBJ2-7, with a tentative D call TRBD2 (6 bases). V was cut by 5 bases and J by 4 bases, with 9 bases left in between. Germline assignment: CDR1 DFQATT and CDR2 SNEGSKA (reference sequence). The CDR3 has 11 residues. The CDR3 loop is CSAPSGYEQYF. The CDR3 region has the DNA TGCAGTGCTCCCAGCGGGTACGAGCAGTACTTC.

V and J are TRBV19 and TRBJ2-7, with D hard to call. The V end lost 5 bases, the J end lost 0 bases, and 11 bases lay between the germline ends. CDR1 LNHDA and CDR2 SQIVND come from the germline V gene (reference sequence). CDR3 length: 14 residues. The CDR3 DNA reads as TGTGCCAGTAGTGCGACACGGTCCTCCTACGAGCAGTACTTC. This sequence encodes CASSATRSSYEQYF.

J is TRBJ2-5 and V is TRBV6-6, with 8 positions matching TRBD2. Germline assignment: CDR1 MNHNY and CDR2 SVGAGI (reference sequence). Trimming removed 7 bases from V and 5 bases from J; junction bases left unmatched: 6. This CDR3 contains 13 residues. Written as DNA, the CDR3 is TGTGCCAGCAACCGGGGCGGGAGGGAGACCCAGTACTTC. The encoded protein is CASNRGGRETQYF.

The chain couples TRBV10-3 to TRBJ2-7; possible D gene TRBD1, 7 bases. This CDR3 is 14 amino acids long. CDR1 ENHRY and CDR2 SYGVKD come from the germline V gene. The V gene lost 6 bases and the J gene lost 4 bases, with 16 bases spanning the gap. CDR3 protein: CAIRGHQGGYEQYF. Here the CDR3 DNA reads TGTGCCATCAGGGGACATCAGGGGGGATACGAGCAGTACTTC.

The J gene is TRBJ1-4, the V gene TRBV7-2; 11 nucleotides match TRBD1. Germline CDR1 is SGHTA and CDR2 is FQGNSA. The junction had 6 bases not matched to a gene; V was cut back by 5 bases and J by 7 bases. CDR3 length: 15 amino acids. CDR3 in amino acids: CASSAWTGGGEKLFF. In DNA, the CDR3 is TGTGCCAGCAGCGCCTGGACAGGGGGCGGTGAAAAACTGTTTTTT. The complete variable domain, with remaining parts taken from reference TRBV7-2 and TRBJ1-4, reads GAGVSQSPSNKVTEKGKDVELRCDPISGHTALYWYRQSLGQGLEFLIYFQGNSAPDKSGLPSDRFSAERTGGSVSTLTIQRTQQEDSAVYLCASSAWTGGGEKLFFGSGTQLSVL.